Presented here are 27 T cell receptor beta chains from one specimen sequenced in a study of blood T cell repertoires in COVID-19 (dated by TCRdb to 2020 to 2021). The receptor library was made with the immunoSEQ multiplex PCR assay. What TCRdb holds here is the immuneACCESS table cut down to in-frame rearrangements. Part of the clones is not present; checked against another copy, under half of the missing clones reflect an unresolved V gene, and the others are unexplained. Present in this sample are approximately 160,000 clones, 80% to 90% of which were seen just once. 3.6% of the sample goes to the ten largest clones. Sequencing was carried out using PBMCs or T cells enriched from blood (not recorded which). Source of these receptors: a woman aged 45-60 years in a cohort exposed to, infected with or recovered from COVID-19 (not recorded which).

The gene calls are TRBV3-1 (or the pseudogene TRBV3-2) and TRBJ1-6, with D possibly TRBD1 on 5 matching bases. The CDR3 has 15 residues. The V end was cut by 5 bases, the J end by 9 bases, with 17 bases between. Germline values: CDR1 LGHDT, CDR2 YNNKEL (reference sequence). CDR3 in DNA: TGTGCCAGCAGCACGTCGGGGGTGGCGAGTTCACCCCTCCACTTT. This translates into CASSTSGVASSPLHF.

The V gene is TRBV6-7, the J gene TRBJ1-2, with D maybe TRBD1 (5 bases). TRBV6-7 is placed among ORFs of uncertain function. This CDR3 has 15 residues. Trimming shortened V by 11 bases and J by 0 bases, and 19 bases separated the two germline ends. The CDR3 sequence: CAGRLGTDSNYGYTF. CDR3 in DNA: TGTGCCGGACGACTGGGGACTGATTCTAACTATGGCTACACCTTC.

V and J are TRBV7-9 and TRBJ1-3; possibly TRBD1 for D (5 bases). The length of the CDR3 is 15 residues. V was clipped by 4 bases and J by 1 base, with 11 bases between them. Per germline, CDR1 SEHNR and CDR2 FQNEAQ (reference sequence). The CDR3 protein is CASSSGSGSGNTIYF. CDR3 in DNA: TGTGCCAGCAGCTCCGGATCAGGGTCTGGAAACACCATATATTTT.

The gene calls are TRBV15 and TRBJ1-5; D remains unclear. The CDR3 runs 15 residues. CDR1 and CDR2 (germline): LNHNV, YYDKDF (reference sequence). Trimming took 0 bases from V and 1 from J, leaving 7 bases between them. The CDR3 bases are TGTGCCACCAGCAGAGATCTGGGCAGCAATCAGCCCCAGCATTTT. Amino acids: CATSRDLGSNQPQHF.

The gene calls are TRBV5-1 and TRBJ2-1; 7 bases map to TRBD2. The length of the CDR3 is 15 residues. Germline V gives CDR1 SGHRS, CDR2 YFSETQ. V was clipped by 0 bases and J by 6 bases; unmatched bases: 6. DNA of the CDR3: TGCGCCAGCAGCTTGGGGGCGGGAGAATCCAATGAGCAGTTCTTC. It yields the protein CASSLGAGESNEQFF.

This clone was counted a single time. The chain combines TRBV7-9 with TRBJ2-5; TRBD1 might be the D (5 bases). Looked up from germline, CDR1 is SEHNR and CDR2 is FQNEAQ (reference sequence). With 3 bases removed from V and 3 bases from J, the gap between germline ends came to 11 bases. The CDR3 loop spans 14 amino acids. CDR3 amino acids: CASSFNRREETQYF. CDR3 nucleotide sequence: TGTGCCAGCAGCTTTAACCGCAGGGAAGAGACCCAGTACTTC.

The chain recombines TRBV28 with TRBJ1-2, with D hard to call. The CDR3 runs 13 residues. V was shortened by 6 bases and J by 4 bases, with 12 bases between the two germline ends. CDR1 is MDHEN, CDR2 SYDVKM, per germline. In nucleotides, the CDR3 is TGTGCCAGCAGCTCTCTTCGAGGCTATGGCTACACCTTC. Translated, it gives CASSSLRGYGYTF.

The chain is built from TRBV30 and TRBJ1-2; tentative D call: TRBD1 (5 bases). The length of the CDR3 is 14 residues. Germline CDR1 GTSNPN, CDR2 SVGIG (reference sequence). The ends were cut back, 0 bases at V and 8 bases at J, with 16 bases in the middle. In DNA, the CDR3 is TGTGCCTGGAGTGTACAAACCCCAGGGAAAGGCTACACCTTC. This translates into CAWSVQTPGKGYTF.

The rearrangement links TRBV19 to TRBJ2-7; D is unclear. Germline-derived CDR1 and CDR2 are LNHDA and SQIVND (reference sequence). The CDR3 consists of 11 residues. V was clipped by 3 bases and J by 3 bases, with 3 bases between them. The CDR3 sequence is CASSIGYEQYF. The CDR3 nucleotides are TGTGCCAGTAGTATCGGCTACGAGCAGTACTTC.

The chain uses TRBV5-1 and TRBJ2-3; 7 bases agree with TRBD2. Germline V lookup: CDR1 SGHRS, CDR2 YFSETQ. Unmatched junction bases numbered 7, after V lost 2 bases and J lost 4 bases. The CDR3 covers 15 residues. The CDR3: CASSFAGEAADTQYF. The CDR3 region has the DNA TGCGCCAGCAGCTTCGCGGGAGAGGCGGCAGATACGCAGTATTTT.

A remark on this clone: The final CDR3 position lacks the conserved phenylalanine or tryptophan, pointing to a likely read error. It is unclear where the CDR3 begins or ends on the DNA, so no DNA is shown, and the CDR3 is as TCRdb lists it. The chain links TRBV6-5 to TRBJ2-3; TRBD1 is taken as the D call from the table, unchecked against the DNA. The germline V gene encodes CDR1 MNHEY and CDR2 SVGAGI. The CDR3 has 13 residues if both end residues are counted. CDR3 loop: CASTPPSRDRGRC.

The gene calls are TRBV29-1 and TRBJ1-1; 8 nucleotides align to TRBD1. V trimming: 6 bases; J trimming: 2 bases; junction bases outside the gene matches: 8. CDR1 and CDR2 (germline): SQVTM, ANQGSEA. This CDR3 has 14 residues. The DNA for the CDR3 is TGCAGCGTGGAAATAGGACAGGGTAACACTGAAGCTTTCTTT. Protein product: CSVEIGQGNTEAFF.

The V gene is TRBV19, the J gene TRBJ2-6, with D tentatively TRBD1 (7 bases). Germline loops: CDR1 LNHDA, CDR2 SQIVND (reference sequence). The ends were cut back, 6 bases at V and 0 bases at J, with 18 bases in the middle. The CDR3 is 18 residues long. In DNA form, the CDR3 reads TGTGCCAGTAGGCCACCGCGGGACAGCACCTCTGGGGCCAACGTCCTGACTTTC. Translated: CASRPPRDSTSGANVLTF.

The V gene is TRBV6-5, the J gene TRBJ1-4; the D gene is possibly TRBD1 (6 bases). The CDR3 is made up of 15 amino acids. V was shortened by 8 bases and J by 1 base, with 14 bases between the two germline ends. Germline loops: CDR1 MNHEY, CDR2 SVGAGI. The CDR3 DNA is TGTGCCAGCGAACAGGGATTCAGAACTAATGAAAAACTGTTTTTT. This codes for CASEQGFRTNEKLFF.

The CDR3 DNA follows: TGTGCCAGCAGCCGACAGGGGCCAGGGGGCTACACCTTC. This encodes CASSRQGPGGYTF. The chain couples TRBV12-3 or TRBV12-4 to TRBJ1-2; 8 bases are a match to TRBD1. V lost 6 bases to trimming and J lost 8 bases; unmatched junction nucleotides: 8. The CDR3 length is 13 residues.

This clone was seen a single time. The chain combines TRBV5-1 with TRBJ2-7, with D possibly matching TRBD1 (5 bases). The CDR3 has 12 amino acids. Trimming pared 0 bases from V and 5 bases from J, leaving 6 bases between. CDR1 is SGHRS, CDR2 YFSETQ, per germline. DNA for the CDR3: TGCGCCAGCAGCTTGGAGGGGAACGAGCAGTACTTC. It yields the protein CASSLEGNEQYF.

The chain is built from TRBV10-3 and TRBJ1-6, with 7 bases fitting TRBD1. V shed 0 bases and J 9 bases; nucleotides not matched to a gene: 5. The length of the CDR3 is 15 residues. Looked up from germline, CDR1 is ENHRY and CDR2 is SYGVKD. CDR3 bases: TGTGCCATCAGTGAGTCGGAGGGGGCGCCTTCACCCCTCCACTTT. This gives the protein CAISESEGAPSPLHF.

V and J are TRBV30 and TRBJ1-1; D is unresolved. Trimming stripped 3 bases from V and 3 bases from J, with 11 bases between. Germline V gene data show CDR1 as GTSNPN and CDR2 as SVGIG (reference sequence). The CDR3 runs 13 residues. CDR3 DNA: TGTGCCTGGAGCCCGAACCCGGACACTGAAGCTTTCTTT. Protein product: CAWSPNPDTEAFF.

CDR3 DNA: TGCAGCGTTGGTGACAGGGAAAAAGAGACCCAGTACTTC. Amino acid sequence: CSVGDREKETQYF. The genes are TRBV29-1 and TRBJ2-5, with 7 positions matching TRBD1. V was pared by 4 bases and J by 3 bases, with 5 bases of the junction left unmatched. The CDR3 consists of 13 residues. Germline V gene lookup returns CDR1 SQVTM and CDR2 ANQGSEA.

The gene calls are TRBV7-3 and TRBJ1-1; D might be TRBD1 (5 bases). Germline-derived CDR1 and CDR2 are SGHTA and FQGTGA. The CDR3 has 14 residues. V was clipped by 1 base and J by 2 bases, with 8 bases between them. CDR3 sequence: CASSLSRANTEAFF. The CDR3 nucleotides read TGTGCCAGCAGCTTAAGCAGGGCCAACACTGAAGCTTTCTTT. Complete variable domain (other parts from reference TRBV7-3 and TRBJ1-1): GAGVSQTPSNKVTEKGKYVELRCDPISGHTALYWYRQSLGQGPEFLIYFQGTGAADDSGLPNDRFFAVRPEGSVSTLKIQRTERGDSAVYLCASSLSRANTEAFFGQGTRLTVV.

This clone was observed at least ten times. The chain employs TRBV10-3 and TRBJ2-7; no reliable D call. The CDR3 has 14 residues. Trimming took 10 bases from V and 2 from J, leaving 18 bases between them. Germline V gives CDR1 ENHRY, CDR2 SYGVKD. The DNA for the CDR3 is TGTGCCACGAGCCCCACCGACAAAACCTACGAGCAGTACTTC. Translating gives CATSPTDKTYEQYF.

In the case of this clone: One end of the junction varies from germline; a read error may be responsible. DNA for the CDR3: TGTGCCAGCAGCTTAGCCAGGACAGGGGAAGGGATCTTC. It specifies CASSLARTGEGIF. The chain joins TRBV11-2 to TRBJ2-1; 9 bases match TRBD1. Germline loops: CDR1 SGHAT, CDR2 FQNNGV. The CDR3 sequence is 13 residues long.

The chain combines TRBV11-3 with TRBJ2-1, with D perhaps matching TRBD2 (6 bases). CDR3 length: 15 residues. Trimming shortened V by 2 bases and J by 9 bases, and 17 bases separated the two germline ends. Per the germline V gene, CDR1 is SGHNT and CDR2 is YENEEA. The CDR3 bases are TGTGCCAGCAGCTTAAGCTGGGGGGTCAAGGGTGAGCAGTTCTTC. It codes for CASSLSWGVKGEQFF.

The chain employs TRBV28 and TRBJ2-2; 11 nucleotides agree with TRBD2. The CDR3 sequence is 16 residues long. The V gene's germline CDR1 is MDHEN and CDR2 SYDVKM. The V and J ends lost 3 bases and 8 bases, in that order; junction bases with no gene match: 8. The CDR3 nucleotides read TGTGCCAGCAGTTTCCCTGGGACTAGCGGATCTGGGGAGCTGTTTTTT. This codes for CASSFPGTSGSGELFF.

V and J are TRBV7-9 and TRBJ1-4; a possible D gene is TRBD1 (6 bases). Germline loops: CDR1 SEHNR, CDR2 FQNEAQ (reference sequence). V was trimmed by 5 bases and J by 7 bases, leaving 11 bases between them. This CDR3 has 13 residues. CDR3 sequence reads: CASSRGAGEKLFF. As DNA, the CDR3 is TGTGCCAGCAGCAGGGGGGCGGGTGAAAAACTGTTTTTT.

This clone was seen a few times. V is TRBV14 and J is TRBJ2-2; D gene ambiguous. Germline V CDR1 and CDR2: SGHDN, FVKESK. There are 14 residues in the CDR3. Trimming left V 5 bases short and J 6 bases short, with 13 bases between. The CDR3 DNA sequence: TGTGCCAGCAGCGTTACCTGGAGTTCCGGGGAGCTGTTTTTT. This encodes CASSVTWSSGELFF. The full variable domain, with the rest looked up from reference TRBV14 and TRBJ2-2, is EAGVTQFPSHSVIEKGQTVTLRCDPISGHDNLYWYRRVMGKEIKFLLHFVKESKQDESGMPNNRFLAERTGGTYSTLKVQPAELEDSGVYFCASSVTWSSGELFFGEGSRLTVL.

The chain couples TRBV5-8 to TRBJ2-5, with a weak D call TRBD2 (6 bases). V lost 4 bases to trimming and J lost 0 bases, with 19 bases between them. Germline V gives CDR1 SGHTS, CDR2 YDEGEE. The CDR3 has 17 amino acids. CDR3: CASSGLTRPQYQETQYF. CDR3 DNA sequence: TGTGCCAGCAGCGGACTAACCCGCCCCCAGTACCAAGAGACCCAGTACTTC.